Listed below are T cell receptor beta chains from one sample, sequenced in a study of blood T cell repertoires in COVID-19. Only in-frame clones appear in the TCRdb table, and some are missing; sequencing was by immunoSEQ multiplex PCR. The sample yields a few hundred thousand clones, approximately 88% seen once. The sequenced sample consisted of peripheral blood. The source of these receptors is a woman between 40 and 50 years old who had recovered from COVID-19. CDR3s include the opening cysteine and the closing phenylalanine or tryptophan. D genes are given only for firm matches. Clone size is given for some rows only: seen once, a few or many times, or a class if the clone is expanded.

v_gene,abundance,d_gene,j_gene,CDR3aa,CDR3nt
TRBV27,-,-,TRBJ1-5,CASSPGQYSNQPQHF,TGTGCCAGCAGTCCAGGACAGTATAGCAATCAGCCCCAGCATTTT
TRBV18,many,-,TRBJ2-7,CASSPGQGSYEQYF,TGTGCCAGCTCACCGGGGCAGGGATCCTACGAGCAGTACTTC
TRBV5-1,-,TRBD1,TRBJ2-3,CASSLGGKETDTQYF,TGCGCCAGCAGCTTAGGGGGCAAGGAGACAGATACGCAGTATTTT
TRBV28,-,TRBD1,TRBJ2-5,CASSLDRVAQETQYF,TGTGCCAGCAGTTTGGACAGGGTGGCCCAAGAGACCCAGTACTTC
TRBV2,-,-,TRBJ2-1,CASQVRAGNEQFF,TGTGCCAGTCAAGTGAGGGCGGGCAATGAGCAGTTCTTC
TRBV5-1,-,TRBD2,TRBJ2-5,CASSLVTRGPSGAQETQYF,TGCGCCAGCAGCTTGGTGACGCGTGGGCCTAGCGGGGCACAAGAGACCCAGTACTTC
TRBV5-3,-,TRBD1,TRBJ1-5,CARSHVWGQPDQPQHF,TGTGCCAGAAGCCATGTGTGGGGACAGCCGGATCAGCCCCAGCATTTT
TRBV9,-,TRBD2,TRBJ2-5,CASSGGRDSWETQYF,TGTGCCAGCAGCGGCGGGAGGGACAGTTGGGAGACCCAGTACTTC
TRBV19,-,-,TRBJ2-7,CASSITGEDEQYF,TGTGCCAGTAGTATCACAGGGGAGGACGAGCAGTACTTC
TRBV6-2/TRBV6-3,-,-,TRBJ2-5,CASSIANQETQYF,TGTGCCAGCAGTATAGCTAACCAAGAGACCCAGTACTTC
TRBV24-1,-,TRBD2,TRBJ2-3,CATSDLPSGGTDTQYF,TGTGCCACCAGTGATTTACCTAGCGGGGGCACAGATACGCAGTATTTT
TRBV18,-,-,TRBJ1-1,CASSPARGANTEAFF,TGTGCCAGCTCACCAGCAAGGGGCGCGAACACTGAAGCTTTCTTT
TRBV10-3,-,-,TRBJ2-5,CAIGRESGETQYF,TGTGCCATCGGACGGGAGTCCGGGGAGACCCAGTACTTC
TRBV7-6,-,-,TRBJ2-7,CASSSVLGDPYF,TGTGCCAGCAGCTCCGTTCTCGGGGATCCGTACTTC
TRBV24-1,-,-,TRBJ2-5,CATSDPGGTETQYF,TGTGCCACCAGTGATCCCGGAGGGACAGAGACCCAGTACTTC
TRBV6-4,-,-,TRBJ2-2,CASSDSLQGQGDNGELFF,TGTGCCAGCAGTGACTCCCTCCAGGGGCAGGGCGATAACGGGGAGCTGTTTTTT
TRBV7-3,-,-,TRBJ2-7,CASSPVRGGVDEQYF,TGTGCCAGCAGCCCTGTGAGGGGGGGAGTGGACGAGCAGTACTTC
TRBV5-1,-,-,TRBJ2-5,CASTFLGGAMETQYF,TGCGCCAGCACGTTTCTTGGAGGGGCAATGGAGACCCAGTACTTC
TRBV27,-,TRBD1,TRBJ1-1,CASSHRGNTEAFF,TGTGCCAGCAGCCACAGGGGTAACACTGAAGCTTTCTTT
TRBV5-1,-,-,TRBJ1-1,CASRVGDSTEAFF,TGCGCCAGCAGGGTCGGGGACTCCACTGAAGCTTTCTTT
TRBV18,-,-,TRBJ1-5,CASSPYAAQGGNQPQHF,TGTGCCAGCTCACCCTACGCGGCGCAGGGCGGCAATCAGCCCCAGCATTTT
TRBV7-3,-,-,TRBJ2-2,CASRIEATTGELFF,TGTGCCAGCAGGATAGAAGCGACCACCGGGGAGCTGTTTTTT
TRBV13,-,TRBD2,TRBJ2-1,CASSIRTSGNDEQFF,TGTGCCAGCAGCATTCGGACTAGCGGGAATGATGAGCAGTTCTTC
TRBV12-3/TRBV12-4,few,TRBD1,TRBJ2-5,CASRIQGVETQYF,TGTGCCAGCCGGATCCAGGGGGTGGAGACCCAGTACTTC
TRBV11-1,once,TRBD1,TRBJ2-7,CASSHPGQGDYEQYF,TGTGCCAGCAGCCACCCGGGACAGGGAGACTACGAGCAGTACTTC
TRBV27,-,TRBD1,TRBJ1-5,CASKPGGHQPQHF,TGTGCCAGCAAACCAGGGGGCCATCAGCCCCAGCATTTT
TRBV6-1,-,TRBD2,TRBJ2-7,CASSEYGGLAGAEQYF,TGTGCCAGCAGTGAATACGGGGGACTAGCGGGAGCCGAGCAGTACTTC
TRBV9,-,TRBD1,TRBJ2-5,CASSSGQGLETQYF,TGTGCCAGCAGCTCGGGACAGGGTTTGGAGACCCAGTACTTC
TRBV4-1,-,TRBD2,TRBJ2-7,CASSQGTGLAFSYEQYF,TGCGCCAGCAGCCAGGGTACGGGACTAGCGTTCTCCTACGAGCAGTACTTC
TRBV24-1,-,TRBD1,TRBJ2-7,CAVSEGQAIYSYEQYF,TGTGCCGTCTCAGAGGGACAGGCTATCTACTCCTACGAGCAGTACTTC
TRBV4-2,-,-,TRBJ2-7,CASSQDLVSGSSYEQYF,TGTGCCAGCAGCCAAGATCTTGTTTCCGGGAGCTCCTACGAGCAGTACTTC